A selection of T cell receptor beta chains follows, all from one sample in a study of cytomegalovirus exposure and HLA in healthy donors. The assay was immunoSEQ multiplex PCR, and TCRdb's table has in-frame clones only and misses some. Found here are 45,000 to 65,000 clones, 77% of them singletons; the top ten hold approximately 3.4%. The sample consisted of PBMCs. Receptors originate from a woman in her forties in good health and CMV-seropositive. CDR3s include the opening cysteine and the closing phenylalanine or tryptophan. The D gene is left open where the match is weak. Size values are once, few and many counts, or a class for expanded clones, and some rows have none.

v_gene	abundance	j_gene	d_gene	CDR3aa	CDR3nt
TRBV7-2	NA	TRBJ1-2	NA	CASSLGQIPKDGYTF	TGTGCCAGCAGCTTAGGACAGATCCCGAAAGATGGCTACACCTTC
TRBV15	NA	TRBJ1-1	TRBD1	CATSRPSGGTEAFF	TGTGCCACCAGCAGACCTTCAGGGGGGACTGAAGCTTTCTTT
TRBV2	NA	TRBJ2-2	NA	CASSPQGTGELFF	TGTGCCAGCAGTCCCCAGGGTACCGGGGAGCTGTTTTTT
TRBV2	few	TRBJ1-4	NA	CASSDETANEKLFF	TGTGCCAGCAGTGACGAGACTGCCAATGAAAAACTGTTTTTT
TRBV7-7	NA	TRBJ2-1	TRBD2	CASSKYSGGTYNEQFF	TGTGCCAGCAGTAAATATAGCGGGGGTACCTACAATGAGCAGTTCTTC
TRBV7-2	NA	TRBJ2-7	TRBD1	CASSRTPGQNYEQYF	TGTGCCAGCAGCCGCACCCCGGGACAGAACTACGAGCAGTACTTC
TRBV30	NA	TRBJ2-3	TRBD2	CAWRVVLAGGSDTQYF	TGTGCCTGGAGAGTTGTGTTAGCGGGGGGGTCAGATACGCAGTATTTT
TRBV7-2	NA	TRBJ1-1	NA	CASSFSVQVTEAFF	TGTGCCAGCAGCTTCTCGGTCCAGGTCACTGAAGCTTTCTTT
TRBV7-2	NA	TRBJ2-7	TRBD1	CASSLETGGPYEQYF	TGTGCCAGCAGCTTAGAGACAGGGGGGCCCTACGAGCAGTACTTC
TRBV20-1	few	TRBJ1-2	NA	CSAREGAGYTF	TGCAGTGCTAGAGAGGGGGCCGGCTACACCTTC
TRBV5-4	few	TRBJ2-5	NA	CASSTPTGKETQYF	TGTGCCAGCAGCACACCCACGGGGAAAGAGACCCAGTACTTC
TRBV5-1	NA	TRBJ2-3	NA	CASSLDGPDTQYF	TGCGCCAGCAGCTTGGATGGGCCAGATACGCAGTATTTT
TRBV5-1	once	TRBJ2-7	TRBD2	CASSSIAGGSYEQYF	TGCGCCAGCAGCTCGATAGCGGGGGGCTCCTACGAGCAGTACTTC
TRBV5-4	NA	TRBJ1-6	NA	CASSLEPVLNSPLHF	TGTGCCAGCAGCTTGGAACCGGTCCTTAATTCACCCCTCCACTTT
TRBV5-4	NA	TRBJ1-1	NA	CASSLWGGTEAFF	TGTGCCAGCAGCTTGTGGGGAGGAACTGAAGCTTTCTTT
TRBV9	NA	TRBJ1-6	TRBD1	CASSGDSRLLHF	TGTGCCAGCAGCGGGGACAGCCGTCTCCTCCACTTT
TRBV19	few	TRBJ1-1	NA	CASSIDRATRTEAFF	TGTGCCAGTAGTATAGACAGGGCCACGAGGACTGAAGCTTTCTTT
TRBV5-1	NA	TRBJ2-3	TRBD1	CASSDSTGGTDTQYF	TGCGCCAGCAGCGATTCTACAGGGGGCACAGATACGCAGTATTTT
TRBV5-1	NA	TRBJ2-1	TRBD1	CASSPGTGSYHEQFF	TGCGCCAGCAGTCCCGGGACAGGGTCTTACCATGAGCAGTTCTTC
TRBV7-9	few	TRBJ1-5	TRBD1	CASSLWTGELYSNQPQHF	TGTGCCAGCAGCCTATGGACAGGGGAACTATATAGCAATCAGCCCCAGCATTTT